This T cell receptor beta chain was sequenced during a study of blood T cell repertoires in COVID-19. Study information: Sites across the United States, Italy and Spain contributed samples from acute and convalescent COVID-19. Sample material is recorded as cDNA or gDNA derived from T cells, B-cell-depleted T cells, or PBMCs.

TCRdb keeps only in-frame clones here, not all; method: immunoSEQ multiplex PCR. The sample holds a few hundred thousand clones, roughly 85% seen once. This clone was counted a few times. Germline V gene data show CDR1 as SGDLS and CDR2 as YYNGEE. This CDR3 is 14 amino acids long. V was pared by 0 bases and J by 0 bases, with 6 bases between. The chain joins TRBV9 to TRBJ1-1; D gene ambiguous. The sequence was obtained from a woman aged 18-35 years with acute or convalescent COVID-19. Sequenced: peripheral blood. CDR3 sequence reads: CASSVEQMNTEAFF. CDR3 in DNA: TGTGCCAGCAGCGTAGAACAAATGAACACTGAAGCTTTCTTT. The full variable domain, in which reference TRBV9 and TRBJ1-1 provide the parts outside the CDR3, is DSGVTQTPKHLITATGQRVTLRCSPRSGDLSVYWYQQSLDQGLQFLIQYYNGEERAKGNILERFSAQQFPDLHSELNLSSLELGDSALYFCASSVEQMNTEAFFGQGTRLTVV.